One T cell receptor beta chain is described in this entry. This sample is drawn from a study of cytomegalovirus exposure and HLA in healthy donors. Trimming cost V 2 bases and J 6 bases; bases outside gene matches: 8. This CDR3 contains 16 residues. CDR1 GTSNPN and CDR2 SVGIG come from the germline V gene (reference sequence). The PCR was carried out with 60 Vbeta primers and 13 Jbeta primers. TCRdb's table, derived via immunoSEQ multiplex PCR, lists solely in-frame clones and lacks some. The data hold roughly 140,000 clones, with about 64% observed a single time. This chain connects TRBV30 to TRBJ2-1, with TRBD2 matching over 12 bases. The sequenced sample was PBMCs. The sequence derives from a woman in her thirties in good health and CMV-seropositive. The CDR3 coding sequence is TGTGCCTGGAGTCCTGGACTAGCGGGGAACTCCAATGAGCAGTTCTTC. Translation gives CAWSPGLAGNSNEQFF. Combining the CDR3 with reference TRBV30 and TRBJ2-1 gives the whole variable domain SQTIHQWPATLVQPVGSPLSLECTVEGTSNPNLYWYRQAAGRGLQLLFYSVGIGQISSEVPQNLSASRPQDRQFILSSKKLLLSDSGFYLCAWSPGLAGNSNEQFFGPGTRLTVL.